The sequence of this T cell receptor (beta chain) was determined in a study of shared clonotypes between healthy human individuals. This CDR3 has 14 residues. Germline CDR1 SGDLS, CDR2 YYNGEE. V was cut by 0 bases and J by 6 bases, with 9 bases left in between. Clones were sequenced by immunoSEQ multiplex PCR, and TCRdb holds only the in-frame ones, with some missing. The sample yields roughly 1,000,000 clones, more than 75% seen once. The V call is TRBV9, the J call TRBJ2-2; perhaps D is TRBD1 or TRBD2 (5 bases each). Sequenced: memory CD4+ T cells from PBMCs. The subset here: CD45RA-negative fraction. The clonotype comes from a young man in good health. Some clones in this sample may be carry-over from other donors' samples. DNA of the CDR3: TGTGCCAGCAGCGTAGCGGGGCGGTCCGGGGAGCTGTTTTTT. It translates to CASSVAGRSGELFF.